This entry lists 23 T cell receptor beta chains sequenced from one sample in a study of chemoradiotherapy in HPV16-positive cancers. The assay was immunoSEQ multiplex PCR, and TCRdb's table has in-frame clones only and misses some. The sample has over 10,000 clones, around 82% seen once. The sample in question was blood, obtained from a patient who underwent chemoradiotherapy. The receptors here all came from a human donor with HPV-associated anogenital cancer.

The CDR3 nucleotides read TGCGCCAGCAGCTTGGAGGGGGGCGAAAGACAGCCCCAGCATTTT. Translated: CASSLEGGERQPQHF. The rearrangement joins TRBV5-1 to TRBJ1-5, with a weak D call TRBD1 (6 bases). V lost 0 bases and J 7 bases, leaving 14 bases between the germline ends. The CDR3 totals 15 residues. Germline-derived CDR1 and CDR2 are SGHRS and YFSETQ.

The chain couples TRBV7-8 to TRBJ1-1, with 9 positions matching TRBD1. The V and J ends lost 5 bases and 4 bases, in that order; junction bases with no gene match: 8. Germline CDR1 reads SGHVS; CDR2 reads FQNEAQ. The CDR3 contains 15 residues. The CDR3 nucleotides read TGTGCCAGCAGCCAACCTGGGACAGGGAGCACTGAAGCTTTCTTT. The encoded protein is CASSQPGTGSTEAFF.

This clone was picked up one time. In DNA form, the CDR3 reads TGTGCCTGGAGTGTAGGAAGGGTAGGGGACCTTTCTGGAAACACCATATATTTT. The encoded protein is CAWSVGRVGDLSGNTIYF. The gene calls are TRBV30 and TRBJ1-3, with D perhaps TRBD1 (5 bases). Germline values: CDR1 GTSNPN, CDR2 SVGIG (reference sequence). The V end was cut by 0 bases, the J end by 1 base, with 19 bases between. CDR3 length: 18 amino acids.

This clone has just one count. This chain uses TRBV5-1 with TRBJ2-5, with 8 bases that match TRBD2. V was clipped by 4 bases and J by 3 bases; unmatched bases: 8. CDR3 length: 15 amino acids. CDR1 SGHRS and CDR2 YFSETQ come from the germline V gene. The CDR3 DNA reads TGCGCCAGCAGCCCGGCGGGGGGTCAAAAAGAGACCCAGTACTTC. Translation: CASSPAGGQKETQYF.

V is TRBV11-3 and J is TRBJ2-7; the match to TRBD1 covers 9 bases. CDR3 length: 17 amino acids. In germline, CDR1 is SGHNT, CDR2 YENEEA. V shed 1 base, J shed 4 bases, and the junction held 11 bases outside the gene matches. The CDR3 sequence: CASSLAEYDRGRYEQYV. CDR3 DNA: TGTGCCAGCAGCTTAGCCGAATACGACAGGGGGAGGTACGAGCAGTACGTC.

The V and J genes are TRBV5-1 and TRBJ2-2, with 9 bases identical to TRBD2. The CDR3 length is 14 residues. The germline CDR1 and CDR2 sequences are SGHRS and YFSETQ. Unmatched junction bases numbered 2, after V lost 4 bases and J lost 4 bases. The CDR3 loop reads CASSVAGATGELFF. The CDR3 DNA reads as TGCGCCAGCAGCGTAGCGGGGGCCACCGGGGAGCTGTTTTTT. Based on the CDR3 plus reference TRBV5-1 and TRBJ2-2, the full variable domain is KAGVTQTPRYLIKTRGQQVTLSCSPISGHRSVSWYQQTPGQGLQFLFEYFSETQRNKGNFPGRFSGRQFSNSRSEMNVSTLELGDSALYLCASSVAGATGELFFGEGSRLTVL.

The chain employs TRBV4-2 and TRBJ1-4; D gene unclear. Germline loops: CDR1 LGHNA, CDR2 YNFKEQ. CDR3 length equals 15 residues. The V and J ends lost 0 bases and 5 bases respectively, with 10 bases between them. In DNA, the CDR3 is TGTGCCAGCAGCCAAGATCTCCAGAACAATGAAAAACTGTTTTTT. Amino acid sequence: CASSQDLQNNEKLFF.

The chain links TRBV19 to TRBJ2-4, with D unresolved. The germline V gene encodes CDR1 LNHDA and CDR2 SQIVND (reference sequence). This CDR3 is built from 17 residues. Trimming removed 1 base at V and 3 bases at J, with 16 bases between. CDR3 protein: CASSIGREMTGKNIQYF. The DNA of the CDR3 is TGTGCCAGTAGTATAGGAAGGGAAATGACCGGCAAAAACATTCAGTACTTC.

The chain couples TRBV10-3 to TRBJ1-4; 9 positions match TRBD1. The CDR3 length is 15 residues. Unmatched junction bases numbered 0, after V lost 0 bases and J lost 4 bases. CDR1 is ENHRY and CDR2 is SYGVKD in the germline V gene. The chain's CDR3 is CAISESGQGNEKLFF. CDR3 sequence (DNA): TGTGCCATCAGTGAGTCGGGACAGGGTAATGAAAAACTGTTTTTT.

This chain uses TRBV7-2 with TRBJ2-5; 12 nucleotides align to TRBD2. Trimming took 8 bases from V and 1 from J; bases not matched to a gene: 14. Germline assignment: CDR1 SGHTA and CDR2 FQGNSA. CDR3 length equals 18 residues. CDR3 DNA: TGTGCCAGCGGCACCCACGGACTAGCGGGGAACTTCCAAGAGACCCAGTACTTC. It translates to CASGTHGLAGNFQETQYF. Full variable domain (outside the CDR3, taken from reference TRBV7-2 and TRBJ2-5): GAGVSQSPSNKVTEKGKDVELRCDPISGHTALYWYRQSLGQGLEFLIYFQGNSAPDKSGLPSDRFSAERTGGSVSTLTIQRTQQEDSAVYLCASGTHGLAGNFQETQYFGPGTRLLVL.

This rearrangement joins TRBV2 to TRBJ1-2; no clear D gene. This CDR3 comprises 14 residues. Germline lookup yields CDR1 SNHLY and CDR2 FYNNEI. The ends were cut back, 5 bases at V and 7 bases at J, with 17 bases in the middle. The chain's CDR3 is CASSSPGRLGGYTF. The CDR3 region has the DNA TGTGCCAGCAGTTCTCCAGGAAGGTTAGGTGGCTACACCTTC.

CDR3 in DNA: TGTGCCTGGGGACTGGGGACCTATGGCTACACCTTC. Amino acid sequence: CAWGLGTYGYTF. This chain connects TRBV30 to TRBJ1-2, with a weak D call TRBD1 (5 bases). The CDR3 sequence is 12 residues long. Per germline, CDR1 GTSNPN and CDR2 SVGIG (reference sequence). V was pared by 5 bases and J by 4 bases, with 11 bases between.

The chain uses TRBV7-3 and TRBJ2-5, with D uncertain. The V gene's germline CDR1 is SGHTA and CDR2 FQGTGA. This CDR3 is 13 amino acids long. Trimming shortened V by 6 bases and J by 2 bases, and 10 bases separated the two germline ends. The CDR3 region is CASSWTSQETQYF. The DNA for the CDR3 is TGTGCCAGCAGTTGGACCTCACAAGAGACCCAGTACTTC.

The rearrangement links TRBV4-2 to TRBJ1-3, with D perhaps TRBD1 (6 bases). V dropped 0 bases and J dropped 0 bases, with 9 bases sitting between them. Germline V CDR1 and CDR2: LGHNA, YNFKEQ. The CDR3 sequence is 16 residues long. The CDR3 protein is CASSQEDSPSGNTIYF. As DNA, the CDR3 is TGTGCCAGCAGCCAAGAGGACAGCCCCTCTGGAAACACCATATATTTT.

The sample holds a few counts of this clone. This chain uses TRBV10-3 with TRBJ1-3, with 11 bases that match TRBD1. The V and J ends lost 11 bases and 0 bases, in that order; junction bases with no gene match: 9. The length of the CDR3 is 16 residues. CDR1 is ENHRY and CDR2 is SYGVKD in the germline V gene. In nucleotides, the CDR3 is TGTGCCTCCTCCGGGACAGGGGGTTACTCTGGAAACACCATATATTTT. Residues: CASSGTGGYSGNTIYF.

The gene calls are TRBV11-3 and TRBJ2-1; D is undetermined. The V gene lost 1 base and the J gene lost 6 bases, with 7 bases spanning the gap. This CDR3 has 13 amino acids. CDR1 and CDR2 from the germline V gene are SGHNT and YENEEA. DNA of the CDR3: TGTGCCAGCAGCTTAGGGCCTAGCAATGAGCAGTTCTTC. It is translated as CASSLGPSNEQFF.

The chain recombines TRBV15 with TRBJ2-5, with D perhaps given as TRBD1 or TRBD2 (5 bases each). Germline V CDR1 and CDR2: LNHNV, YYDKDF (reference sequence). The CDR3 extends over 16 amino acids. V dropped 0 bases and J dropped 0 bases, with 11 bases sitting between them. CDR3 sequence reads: CATSRDGGRYQETQYF. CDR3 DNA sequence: TGTGCCACCAGCAGAGATGGGGGAAGGTACCAAGAGACCCAGTACTTC.

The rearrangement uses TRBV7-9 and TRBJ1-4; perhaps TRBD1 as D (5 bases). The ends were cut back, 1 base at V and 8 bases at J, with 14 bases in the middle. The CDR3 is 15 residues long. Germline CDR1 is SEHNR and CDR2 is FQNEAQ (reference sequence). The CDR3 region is CASSLEWAGPEKLFF. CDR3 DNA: TGTGCCAGCAGCTTAGAATGGGCAGGGCCAGAAAAACTGTTTTTT.

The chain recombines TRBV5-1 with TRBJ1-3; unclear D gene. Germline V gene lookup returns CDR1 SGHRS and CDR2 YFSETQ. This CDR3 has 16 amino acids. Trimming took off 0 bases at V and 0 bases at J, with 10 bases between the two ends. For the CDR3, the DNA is TGCGCCAGCAGCTTGGAGGGCAGAACCTCTGGAAACACCATATATTTT. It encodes CASSLEGRTSGNTIYF.

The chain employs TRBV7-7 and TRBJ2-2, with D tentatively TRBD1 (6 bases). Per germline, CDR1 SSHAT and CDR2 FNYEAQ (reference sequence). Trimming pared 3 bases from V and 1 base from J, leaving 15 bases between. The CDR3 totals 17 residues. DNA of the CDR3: TGTGCCAGCAGCTTGGGCCCCCGGGGACAGAACACCGGGGAGCTGTTTTTT. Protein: CASSLGPRGQNTGELFF.

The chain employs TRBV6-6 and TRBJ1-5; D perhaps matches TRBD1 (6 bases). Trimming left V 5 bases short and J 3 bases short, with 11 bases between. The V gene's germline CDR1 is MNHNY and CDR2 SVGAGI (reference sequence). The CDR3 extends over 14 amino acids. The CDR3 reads CASSGDRTNQPQHF. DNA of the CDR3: TGTGCCAGCAGTGGAGACAGGACCAATCAGCCCCAGCATTTT.

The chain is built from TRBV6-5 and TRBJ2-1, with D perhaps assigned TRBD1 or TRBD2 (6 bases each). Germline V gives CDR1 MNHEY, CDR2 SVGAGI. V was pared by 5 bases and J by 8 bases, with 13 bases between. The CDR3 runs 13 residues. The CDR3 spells CASSAGGGHEQFF. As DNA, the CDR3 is TGTGCCAGCAGTGCCGGAGGGGGTCATGAGCAGTTCTTC.

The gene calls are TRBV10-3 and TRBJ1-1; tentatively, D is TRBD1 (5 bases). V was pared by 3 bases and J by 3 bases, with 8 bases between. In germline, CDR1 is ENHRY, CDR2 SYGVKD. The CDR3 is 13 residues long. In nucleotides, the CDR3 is TGTGCCATCAGTGACAGGGCGGACACTGAAGCTTTCTTT. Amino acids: CAISDRADTEAFF.